The entry below gives a single TCR beta chain sequence along with its context. Its antigen is still unknown. Germline CDR1 and CDR2: SGHNT and YYREEE (reference sequence). The CDR3 consists of 13 residues. V lost 0 bases and J 4 bases, leaving 7 bases between the germline ends. From the reads, TCRdb called clonotypes with MiXCR, one entry per CDR3 protein. The sample contains more than 60,000 distinct CDR3 sequences, almost 50% of which appear only once. The data were obtained in a study of type 1 regulatory T cells. Across the whole study: T-allo10 is an in vitro-generated, Tr1-enriched CD4 T cell product specific for alloantigen.

Study-wide results and limits: Tr1 cells had a more restricted TCR repertoire than non-Tr1 cells.

The chain is built from TRBV5-4 and TRBJ2-5; D is unclear. This TCR came from a human donor in good health. Sample: cultured non-Tr1 T cells, either the whole culture or a sorted T cell fraction (not recorded which). The CDR3 region has the DNA TGTGCCAGCAGCTTGGACTGGGGAGAGACCCAGTACTTC. Translating gives CASSLDWGETQYF.